The following is a T cell receptor beta chain sequence with its context. This specimen comes from a study of CD8 T cells in Susac syndrome. Germline values: CDR1 MRHNA, CDR2 SNTAGT. This CDR3 is 13 amino acids long. Between the trimmed V and J ends, which lost 2 bases and 3 bases, there was a span of 8 bases. From blood CD8+ and CD4+ T cells, the TCR beta chain was sequenced. The control participants were healthy donors, and these controls were matched with respect to both age and sex. TEMRA cells were enriched by FACS, and CD4+ and CD8+ T cells were negatively isolated. Random hexamers were used to reverse transcribe the RNA input (about 0.5 to 1 ug). Amplification of TCR beta CDR3 across 54 Vbeta and 13 Jbeta was performed with immunoSEQ multiplex PCR. TCRdb reprocessed the immunoSEQ multiplex PCR reads with MiXCR, giving one entry per CDR3 protein. The table has some 170,000 distinct CDR3 sequences, over 85% seen once; the top ten hold about 0.1%.

V gene TRBV6-4 combines with J gene TRBJ2-7; no definite D call. The origin of this receptor is a human donor in good health. The source material was CD4+ T cells from PBMCs. The chain's CDR3 is CASSDEQNYEQYF. CDR3 nucleotide sequence: TGTGCCAGCAGTGACGAACAGAACTACGAGCAGTACTTC.